Reported below is one TCR beta chain. The data derive from a study of blood T cell repertoires in COVID-19. On the study more broadly: Collection of acute and convalescent COVID-19 samples took place in the United States, Italy and Spain. PBMCs, B-cell-depleted T cells, or T cells were the source of the cDNA or gDNA that made up the material.

Per the original methods: Amplification from reference gene primers served as the basis for estimated nucleated cell counts. Assay used: immunoSEQ multiplex PCR; TCRdb lists only in-frame clones, some missing. V and J calls and clone size come straight from that table; D and trimming were deduced from the DNA. Found here are under 250,000 clones, roughly 80% of them singletons; the top ten hold about 8%. There are 15 residues in the CDR3. Losses at the gene ends were 4 bases for V and 8 bases for J; bases not matched to a gene: 8. Looked up from germline, CDR1 is SGDLS and CDR2 is YYNGEE. The clonotype was recovered from an elderly woman with acute or convalescent COVID-19. The sample comprised peripheral blood. V is TRBV9 and J is TRBJ1-6, with TRBD1 matching over 8 bases. CDR3 loop: CASSPRQGLDSPLHF. In DNA, the CDR3 is TGTGCCAGCAGCCCCCGACAGGGGCTGGATTCACCCCTCCACTTT.